Below are 17 T cell receptor beta chains sequenced from a single sample in a study of identical twins. TCRdb processed the 5' RACE reads anew with MiXCR; each CDR3 protein has one entry. This sample carries 150,000 or so distinct CDR3 sequences, around 3.5% of them seen once, and the ten largest clones take 7% to 10%. Material for sequencing was memory T cells sorted from blood. All receptors come from a man between 18 and 29 years old in good health.

V usage is TRBV10-1 and J usage is TRBJ2-5; possibly TRBD1 or TRBD2 for D (5 bases each). The V end was cut by 9 bases, the J end by 5 bases, with 16 bases between. The germline CDR1 and CDR2 sequences are WNHNN and SYGVQD (reference sequence). The CDR3 has 13 residues. The CDR3 coding sequence is TGCGCCAGTAGCGCTGGGGCCCGGGAGACCCAGTACTTC. This gives the protein CASSAGARETQYF.

This clonotype was seen repeatedly, ten times or more. This chain links TRBV28 with TRBJ1-1, with D unclear. Trimming pared 6 bases from V and 0 bases from J, leaving 14 bases between. In germline, CDR1 is MDHEN, CDR2 SYDVKM. The CDR3 contains 15 residues. The CDR3 here is CASSQRAGMNTEAFF. The CDR3, as DNA: TGTGCCAGCAGCCAAAGGGCGGGCATGAACACTGAAGCTTTCTTT.

This clonotype was recorded many times. This sequence joins TRBV14 and TRBJ2-1, with D hard to call. CDR1 SGHDN and CDR2 FVKESK come from the germline V gene. The CDR3 sequence is 13 residues long. V was cut by 3 bases and J by 7 bases, with 10 bases left in between. Here the CDR3 DNA reads TGTGCCAGCAGCCAGCAACGTAGTAATGAGCAGTTCTTC. Its translation is CASSQQRSNEQFF.

The J gene is TRBJ2-7, the V gene TRBV18; D call uncertain. The CDR3 sequence is 13 residues long. Germline CDR1 and CDR2: KGHSH and LQKENI. V lost 1 base, J lost 5 bases, and 9 bases lay in between. In DNA, the CDR3 is TGTGCCAGCTCACCACAATCTGGTCACGAGCAGTACTTC. The encoded protein is CASSPQSGHEQYF.

There are many counts of this clonotype. This chain's CDR3 is CASSPRAGYNEQFF. Written as DNA, the CDR3 is TGTGCCAGCAGCCCTCGCGCCGGATACAATGAGCAGTTCTTC. The chain uses TRBV3-1 and TRBJ2-1; D is unresolved. The CDR3 loop spans 14 amino acids. Germline loops: CDR1 LGHDT, CDR2 YNNKEL (reference sequence). The germline V and J ends were trimmed by 4 bases and 4 bases, with 11 bases remaining between them.

This clonotype came up many times. The chain uses TRBV7-8 and TRBJ1-1; 8 bases match TRBD1. The CDR3 covers 15 residues. Per germline, CDR1 SGHVS and CDR2 FQNEAQ. V trimming: 4 bases; J trimming: 6 bases; junction bases outside the gene matches: 10. The CDR3 protein is CASSYTRDRPSEAFF. The CDR3 nucleotides read TGTGCCAGCAGCTACACCCGGGACAGGCCTTCTGAAGCTTTCTTT.

The rearrangement links TRBV20-1 to TRBJ1-5, with D possibly TRBD1 on 6 matching bases. CDR3 length: 16 amino acids. Trimming shortened V by 2 bases and J by 0 bases, and 14 bases separated the two germline ends. Germline-derived CDR1 and CDR2 are DFQATT and SNEGSKA (reference sequence). CDR3 region: CSARPSTGDSNQPQHF. The CDR3 coding sequence is TGCAGTGCTAGACCCTCGACAGGCGATAGCAATCAGCCCCAGCATTTT.

J is TRBJ1-2 and V is TRBV5-4; possibly TRBD1 for D (5 bases). CDR3 length: 13 residues. CDR1 SGHNT and CDR2 YYREEE come from the germline V gene (reference sequence). Trimming pared 3 bases from V and 8 bases from J, leaving 14 bases between. DNA of the CDR3: TGTGCCAGCAGCTCGGGACCGGCGGAAGGCTACACCTTC. It encodes CASSSGPAEGYTF.

This clonotype was picked up many times. The chain has TRBV5-1 and TRBJ2-1; D unclear. The V end was cut by 0 bases, the J end by 10 bases, with 5 bases between. Germline V lookup: CDR1 SGHRS, CDR2 YFSETQ. CDR3 length equals 11 residues. The CDR3 DNA reads as TGCGCCAGCAGCTTGGAAGGAGAGCAGTTCTTC. Translation gives CASSLEGEQFF.

This clonotype has ten or more counts. The V gene is TRBV20-1, the J gene TRBJ2-3; 9 nucleotides align to TRBD2. V was clipped by 6 bases and J by 6 bases; unmatched bases: 10. This CDR3 contains 14 residues. From germline, CDR1 is DFQATT and CDR2 SNEGSKA (reference sequence). The CDR3 is CSANPGLAWDTQYF. The CDR3 DNA reads TGCAGTGCCAACCCGGGACTAGCATGGGATACGCAGTATTTT.

This clonotype has at least ten counts. This chain uses TRBV19 with TRBJ2-7; TRBD1 agrees at 10 bases. Losses at the gene ends were 11 bases for V and 5 bases for J; bases not matched to a gene: 15. Germline V gene sequence: CDR1 LNHDA, CDR2 SQIVND (reference sequence). The length of the CDR3 is 15 residues. The CDR3 protein is CASSTTGTGVNEQYF. The DNA for the CDR3 is TGTGCCTCCTCGACTACCGGGACAGGGGTGAACGAGCAGTACTTC.

This clonotype was seen once. An end of the junction does not agree with germline; a read error may underlie this. The chain joins TRBV3-1 to TRBJ2-5; no clear D. Germline loops: CDR1 LGHDT, CDR2 YNNKEL (reference sequence). The CDR3 spans 11 residues. The DNA for the CDR3 is TGTGCCAGCAGCCTAGAAGAGACCCAGTGCTTC. Its protein product is CASSLEETQCF.

This clonotype has ten or more counts. The rearrangement links TRBV20-1 to TRBJ2-4, with TRBD1 matching 9 bases. Germline loops: CDR1 DFQATT, CDR2 SNEGSKA (reference sequence). CDR3 length: 14 residues. After removal of 3 bases from V and 9 bases from J, the junction contained 9 bases not matched to a gene. The CDR3 sequence: CSARLGQGVGIQYF. For the CDR3, the DNA is TGCAGTGCTAGGCTGGGACAGGGTGTGGGCATTCAGTACTTC.

This clonotype was picked up many times. The chain links TRBV29-1 to TRBJ1-5; D uncertain. The germline gives CDR1 SQVTM, CDR2 ANQGSEA. V lost 3 bases and J lost 6, with 12 bases in between. The CDR3 is made up of 13 amino acids. Here the CDR3 DNA reads TGCAGCGTTGATTTGGGTACGGGTCAGCCCCAGCATTTT. Its protein is CSVDLGTGQPQHF.

This clonotype was seen ten or more times. This chain joins TRBV5-4 and TRBJ2-5, with D unclear. The CDR3 runs to 13 residues. The V and J ends lost 4 bases and 4 bases respectively, with 11 bases between them. Germline-derived CDR1 and CDR2 are SGHNT and YYREEE (reference sequence). The CDR3 DNA reads as TGTGCCAGCAGCGTACAGAACGGAGAGACCCAGTACTTC. Protein sequence: CASSVQNGETQYF. Full variable domain (remainder filled in from reference TRBV5-4 and TRBJ2-5): ETGVTQSPTHLIKTRGQQVTLRCSSQSGHNTVSWYQQALGQGPQFIFQYYREEENGRGNFPPRFSGLQFPNYSSELNVNALELDDSALYLCASSVQNGETQYFGPGTRLLVL.

Many counts were recorded for this clonotype. In nucleotides, the CDR3 is TGTGCCAGCAGCGCTGGGGAAGGTAATTCACCCCTCCACTTT. Translated, it gives CASSAGEGNSPLHF. The chain carries TRBV9 and TRBJ1-6; the D is unclear. Germline CDR1 reads SGDLS; CDR2 reads YYNGEE. The CDR3 has 14 residues. Trimming removed 3 bases from V and 6 bases from J, with 10 bases in between.

In its sample, this clonotype was seen many times. The rearrangement links TRBV28 to TRBJ2-4, with D possibly being TRBD1 or TRBD2 (6 bases each). Germline values: CDR1 MDHEN, CDR2 SYDVKM. The V end was cut by 6 bases, the J end by 7 bases, with 16 bases between. The CDR3 contains 14 residues. CDR3 nucleotide sequence: TGTGCCAGCAGCTTCGGGGGCGTCGGGAACATTCAGTACTTC. Amino acid sequence: CASSFGGVGNIQYF.